This TCR beta chain was profiled in a study of OX40 agonist ivuxolimab in advanced cancers. Across the study: The dose-escalation cohort was about 87% male, with a mean age of about 60 years, ranging about 23 to 79. In three patients, partial responses were observed, one with hepatocellular carcinoma and two with cutaneous melanoma. Findings and caveats of the study: Low levels of normalized T-cell clonal expansion also appeared in some nonresponders.

Trimming cost V 2 bases and J 5 bases, with 10 bases left between them. CDR1 MNHNY and CDR2 SVGAGI come from the germline V gene (reference sequence). The CDR3 loop spans 14 amino acids. Sequencing used immunoSEQ multiplex PCR; TCRdb keeps in-frame clones, though not all of them. The repertoire includes approximately 84,000 clones, approximately 86% of them detected once, and 2% sits in the top ten. About this clone itself: As yet, its antigen is unknown.

This chain links TRBV6-6 with TRBJ1-5; D might be TRBD1 (5 bases). This receptor was taken from an adult with an advanced solid tumor such as melanoma, head and neck, liver or kidney cancer. Sequencing used CD4+ or CD8+ T cells sorted from blood, obtained in a trial of the OX40 agonist ivuxolimab. The CDR3 bases are TGTGCCAGCAGTTACAGGGACGGTGATCAGCCCCAGCATTTT. Translating it yields CASSYRDGDQPQHF.